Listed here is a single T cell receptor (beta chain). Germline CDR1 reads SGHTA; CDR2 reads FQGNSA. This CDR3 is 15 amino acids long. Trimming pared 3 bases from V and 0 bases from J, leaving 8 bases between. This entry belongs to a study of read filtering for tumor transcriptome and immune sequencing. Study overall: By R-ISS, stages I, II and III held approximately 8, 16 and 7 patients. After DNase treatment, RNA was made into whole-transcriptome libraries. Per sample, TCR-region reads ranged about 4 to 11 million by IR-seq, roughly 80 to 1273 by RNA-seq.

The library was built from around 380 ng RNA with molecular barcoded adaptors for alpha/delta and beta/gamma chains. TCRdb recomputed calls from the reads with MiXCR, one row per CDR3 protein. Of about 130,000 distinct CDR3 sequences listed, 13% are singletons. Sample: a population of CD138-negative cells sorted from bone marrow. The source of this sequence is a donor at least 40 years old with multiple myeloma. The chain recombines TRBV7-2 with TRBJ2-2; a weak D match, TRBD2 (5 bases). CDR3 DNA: TGTGCCAGCAGCTTGCAACTAGCGAACACCGGGGAGCTGTTTTTT. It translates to CASSLQLANTGELFF.